This T cell receptor beta chain originates from a study of blood T cell repertoires in COVID-19. The wider study: Whether acute or convalescent, the COVID-19 samples came from the United States, Italy and Spain. PBMCs, B-cell-depleted T cells, or T cells were the source of the cDNA or gDNA that made up the material.

Per the study methods: Estimated nucleated cell counts came from reference gene primer amplification. Sequencing was performed with immunoSEQ multiplex PCR; in TCRdb, only in-frame clones are kept and a portion is missing. V and J calls and clone size are copied from that table; D and trimming were computed from the DNA. The profile shows fewer than 110,000 clones, 87% of them singletons. The sequence was obtained from a man aged 50 to 60 in a cohort sampled during active COVID-19. Sequencing was carried out using peripheral blood.

CDR3 in amino acids: CASSPGGFSGNTIYF. The DNA of the CDR3 is TGTGCCAGCAGCCCCGGGGGTTTCTCTGGAAACACCATATATTTT. The chain combines TRBV3-1 (or the pseudogene TRBV3-2) with TRBJ1-3; perhaps TRBD1 as D (5 bases). There are 15 residues in the CDR3. V lost 4 bases, J lost 0 bases, and 10 bases lay in between. Germline V gene lookup returns CDR1 LGHDT and CDR2 YNNKEL (reference sequence).